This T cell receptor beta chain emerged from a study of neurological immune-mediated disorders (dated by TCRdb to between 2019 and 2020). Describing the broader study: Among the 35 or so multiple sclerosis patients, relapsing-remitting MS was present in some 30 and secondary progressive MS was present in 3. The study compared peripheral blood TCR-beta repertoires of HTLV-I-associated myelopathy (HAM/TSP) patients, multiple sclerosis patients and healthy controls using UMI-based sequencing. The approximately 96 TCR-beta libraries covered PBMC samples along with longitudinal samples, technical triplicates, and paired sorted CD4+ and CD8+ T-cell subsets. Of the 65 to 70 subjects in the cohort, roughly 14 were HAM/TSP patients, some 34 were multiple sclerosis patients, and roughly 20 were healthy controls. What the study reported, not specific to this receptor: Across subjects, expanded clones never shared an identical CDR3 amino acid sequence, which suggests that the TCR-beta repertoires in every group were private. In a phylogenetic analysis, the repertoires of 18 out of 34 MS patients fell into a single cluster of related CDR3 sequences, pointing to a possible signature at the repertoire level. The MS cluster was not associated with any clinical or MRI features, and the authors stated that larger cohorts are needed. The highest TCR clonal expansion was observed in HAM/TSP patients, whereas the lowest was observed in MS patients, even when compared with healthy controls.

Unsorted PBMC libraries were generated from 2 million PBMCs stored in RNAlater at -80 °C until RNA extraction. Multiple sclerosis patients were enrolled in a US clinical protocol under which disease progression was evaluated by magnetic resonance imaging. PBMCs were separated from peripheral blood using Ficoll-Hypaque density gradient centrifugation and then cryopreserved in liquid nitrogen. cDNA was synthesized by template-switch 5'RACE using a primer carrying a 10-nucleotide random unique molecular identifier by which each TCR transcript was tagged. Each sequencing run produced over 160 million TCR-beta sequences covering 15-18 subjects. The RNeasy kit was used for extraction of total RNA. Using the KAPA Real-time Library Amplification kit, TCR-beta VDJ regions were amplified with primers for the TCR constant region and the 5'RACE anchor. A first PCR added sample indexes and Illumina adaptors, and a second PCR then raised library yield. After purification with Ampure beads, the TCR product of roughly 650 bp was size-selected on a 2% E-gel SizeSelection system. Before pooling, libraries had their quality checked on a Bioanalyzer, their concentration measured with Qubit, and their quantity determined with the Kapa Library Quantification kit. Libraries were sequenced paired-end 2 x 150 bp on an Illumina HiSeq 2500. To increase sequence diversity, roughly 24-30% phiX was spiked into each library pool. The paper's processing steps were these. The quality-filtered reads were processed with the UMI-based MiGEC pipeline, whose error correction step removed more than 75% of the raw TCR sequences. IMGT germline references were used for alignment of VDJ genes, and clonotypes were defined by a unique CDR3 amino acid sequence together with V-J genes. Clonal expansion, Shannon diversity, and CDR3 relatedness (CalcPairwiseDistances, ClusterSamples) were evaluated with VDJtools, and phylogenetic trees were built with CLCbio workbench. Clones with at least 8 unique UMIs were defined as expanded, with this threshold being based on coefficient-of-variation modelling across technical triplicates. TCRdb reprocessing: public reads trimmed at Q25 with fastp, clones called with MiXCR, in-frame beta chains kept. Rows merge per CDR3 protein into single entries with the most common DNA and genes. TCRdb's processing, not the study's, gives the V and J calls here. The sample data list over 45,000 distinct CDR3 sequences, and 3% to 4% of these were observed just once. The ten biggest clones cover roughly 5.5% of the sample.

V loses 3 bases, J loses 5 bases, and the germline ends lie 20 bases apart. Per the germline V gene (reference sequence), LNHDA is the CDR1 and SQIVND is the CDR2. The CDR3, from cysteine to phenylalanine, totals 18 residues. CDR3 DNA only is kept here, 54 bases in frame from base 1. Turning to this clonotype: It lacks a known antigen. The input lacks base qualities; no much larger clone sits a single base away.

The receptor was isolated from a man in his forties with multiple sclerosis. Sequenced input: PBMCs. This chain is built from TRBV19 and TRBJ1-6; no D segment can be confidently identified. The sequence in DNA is TGTGCCAGTAGTATGGATGGTTGGAGTCGACCTAATAATTCACCCCTCCACTTT. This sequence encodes CASSMDGWSRPNNSPLHF.